This passage covers 15 T cell receptor beta chains from one sample sequenced in a study of cytomegalovirus exposure and HLA in healthy donors (dated by TCRdb to about 2017). Library construction relied on the immunoSEQ multiplex PCR assay. TCRdb carries this immuneACCESS record with in-frame sequences only. Its versions omit some clonotypes, under half of them owing to an unresolved V gene in the studies checked, with the rest unexplained. The sample profile shows 300,000 to 350,000 clones; roughly 88% of them were found once. Approximately 0.9% of the sample is in the top ten clones. Input material: PBMCs. Receptors originate from a man younger than 40 in good health and CMV-seronegative.

The chain employs TRBV6-1 and TRBJ1-2; the D gene is possibly TRBD1 (5 bases). The germline gives CDR1 MNHNS, CDR2 SASEGT. The ends were cut back, 3 bases at V and 4 bases at J, with 12 bases in the middle. The CDR3 covers 14 residues. CDR3 in amino acids: CASSELTGIYGYTF. Here the CDR3 DNA reads TGTGCCAGCAGTGAGCTCACAGGTATCTATGGCTACACCTTC.

The chain has TRBV4-1 and TRBJ1-5; 10 nucleotides match TRBD1. Germline lookup yields CDR1 MGHRA and CDR2 YSYEKL. This CDR3 spans 16 amino acids. The ends lost 3 bases at V and 3 bases at J; junction bases unmatched: 5. CDR3 in amino acids: CASSHRDRGINQPQHF. The CDR3 DNA is TGCGCCAGCAGCCACCGGGACAGGGGTATCAATCAGCCCCAGCATTTT.

In its sample, this clone was seen a few times. The chain's CDR3 is CASSKQGGTGQPQHF. The CDR3 coding sequence is TGTGCCAGTAGCAAACAGGGGGGGACTGGACAGCCCCAGCATTTT. The J gene is TRBJ1-5, the V gene TRBV19, with 8 bases identical to TRBD1. CDR3 length: 15 amino acids. V gave up 6 bases and J gave up 7 bases; unmatched junction bases: 11. Germline lookup yields CDR1 LNHDA and CDR2 SQIVND (reference sequence).

The rearrangement joins TRBV12-5 to TRBJ2-3, with D possibly matching TRBD1 (6 bases). Trimming shortened V by 3 bases and J by 2 bases, and 12 bases separated the two germline ends. The length of the CDR3 is 15 residues. The germline V gene encodes CDR1 LGHNT and CDR2 FRNRAP. The CDR3 nucleotides read TGTGCTAGTGGTTTTCGACAGGTACCCACAGATACGCAGTATTTT. Translation gives CASGFRQVPTDTQYF.

This sequence joins TRBV21-1 and TRBJ1-2; TRBD1 reflects the table's D call only, with no check against the DNA. TRBV21-1 constitutes a pseudogene. The CDR3 covers 15 residues. CDR3 nucleotides: TGTGCCAGCAGCAAAGCAACAGGGGTTAACTATGGCTACACCTTC. It codes for CASSKATGVNYGYTF.

The count of this clone is one. The J gene is TRBJ1-5, the V gene TRBV27; the match to TRBD1 covers 7 bases. V lost 2 bases and J lost 9; bases outside the gene matches: 10. CDR3 length: 15 residues. In germline, CDR1 is MNHEY, CDR2 SMNVEV (reference sequence). Written as DNA, the CDR3 is TGTGCCAGCAGTTTACGCGGACAGGTGGGGAGGCCCCAGCATTTT. Its protein product is CASSLRGQVGRPQHF.

The chain couples TRBV27 to TRBJ2-5, with 7 bases that match TRBD1. The ends lost 0 bases at V and 2 bases at J; junction bases unmatched: 3. CDR1 and CDR2 from the germline V gene are MNHEY and SMNVEV (reference sequence). The CDR3 sequence is 15 residues long. In nucleotides, the CDR3 is TGTGCCAGCAGTTTATCGTGGGACAGTCAAGAGACCCAGTACTTC. This sequence encodes CASSLSWDSQETQYF.

The DNA of the CDR3 is TGTGCCAGCAGCTCTAGTCGCCGGGACAGCACTGAAGCTTTCTTT. Translating gives CASSSSRRDSTEAFF. The chain recombines TRBV5-5 with TRBJ1-1; TRBD1 matches 7 bases. Germline V lookup: CDR1 SGHKS, CDR2 YYEKEE (reference sequence). CDR3 size: 15 residues. The V gene end was trimmed by 3 bases and the J gene end by 4 bases; junction bases not matched to a gene: 9.

This chain joins TRBV7-2 and TRBJ2-7, with D possibly matching TRBD2 (6 bases). V was trimmed by 2 bases and J by 2 bases, leaving 19 bases between them. The CDR3 is 17 amino acids. Germline CDR1 SGHTA, CDR2 FQGNSA. The CDR3 DNA follows: TGTGCCAGCAGCTTAAATAGTCCGGGACTCGTTACCTACGAGCAGTACTTC. It codes for CASSLNSPGLVTYEQYF.

The chain has TRBV13 and TRBJ2-7; TRBD1 matches at 8 bases. After removal of 5 bases from V and 1 base from J, the junction contained 13 bases not matched to a gene. The CDR3 consists of 17 residues. Germline CDR1 reads PRHDT; CDR2 reads FYEKMQ (reference sequence). DNA of the CDR3: TGTGCCAGCAGCCGGACAGGGAGGCTCGATGGGTCCTACGAGCAGTACTTC. This codes for CASSRTGRLDGSYEQYF.

The rearrangement joins TRBV7-9 to TRBJ1-1, with no clear D. V lost 5 bases, J lost 4 bases, and 2 bases lay in between. Germline V gene data show CDR1 as SEHNR and CDR2 as FQNEAQ (reference sequence). This CDR3 region has 10 residues. The CDR3 sequence is CASSLTEAFF. CDR3 sequence (DNA): TGTGCCAGCAGCCTCACTGAAGCTTTCTTT.

The CDR3 coding sequence is TGTGCCAGCAGGTTAGCCCCCAGTGGTGGTAACTATGGCTACACCTTC. Translation gives CASRLAPSGGNYGYTF. The chain joins TRBV2 to TRBJ1-2; D not resolved. The V and J ends lost 6 bases and 1 base respectively, with 18 bases between them. Germline V gene lookup returns CDR1 SNHLY and CDR2 FYNNEI. The CDR3 spans 16 residues.

This clone has a single count. The chain couples TRBV11-2 to TRBJ2-3, with unresolved D. There are 14 residues in the CDR3. The germline V gene encodes CDR1 SGHAT and CDR2 FQNNGV. The V gene lost 3 bases and the J gene lost 9 bases, with 16 bases spanning the gap. CDR3 sequence (DNA): TGTGCCAGCAGCTTCCCAGGCCCATACTTCACGCAGTATTTT. Its translation is CASSFPGPYFTQYF.

V gene TRBV7-6 combines with J gene TRBJ2-1; TRBD2 matches at 8 bases. The CDR3 runs to 17 residues. The germline gives CDR1 SGHVS, CDR2 FNYEAQ. The V and J ends lost 0 bases and 7 bases, in that order; junction bases with no gene match: 11. The CDR3 DNA reads TGTGCCAGCAGCTTAGCTCTATTAGCGGGGCCTGGGAATGAGCAGTTCTTC. Translated, it gives CASSLALLAGPGNEQFF.

The chain combines TRBV4-1 with TRBJ1-6; tentatively, D is TRBD1 (6 bases). The CDR3 sequence is 18 residues long. V lost 2 bases and J 0 bases, leaving 14 bases between the germline ends. From germline, CDR1 is MGHRA and CDR2 YSYEKL. The CDR3 DNA follows: TGCGCCAGCAGCCAAACAATGCAGGGGAGCTCCTATAATTCACCCCTCCACTTT. This sequence encodes CASSQTMQGSSYNSPLHF.